Listed below are T cell receptor beta chains from one sample, sequenced in a study of beta chain features in type 1 diabetes. Assay: immunoSEQ multiplex PCR; the TCRdb copy retains only in-frame clones and omits some. The sample has roughly 150,000 clones; around 8% are singletons. Source material: central memory CD4+ T cells from blood. The receptors were gathered from a woman aged 18-29 years with type 1 diabetes. Each CDR3 is given with its conserved first and last residue. A D gene is named only where the DNA matches it firmly. For some rows the clone size is stated as once, few or many, or as a class when expanded; others skip it.

>NA|TRBV27|NA|TRBJ2-5
TGTGCCAGCAGACACCTCCAAGAGACCCAGTACTTC
CASRHLQETQYF
>few|TRBV5-6|NA|TRBJ2-5
TGTGCCAGCAGCTTGGTATATGGGGGGTCCCAAGAGACCCAGTACTTC
CASSLVYGGSQETQYF
>NA|TRBV5-8|NA|TRBJ1-6
TGTGCCAGCAGTTGGAGAGGTACCTCCTATAATTCACCCCTCCACTTT
CASSWRGTSYNSPLHF
>few|TRBV11-3|NA|TRBJ2-2
TGTGCCAGCAGCAACGACGAGGGGAGGTTGACCGGGGAGCTGTTTTTT
CASSNDEGRLTGELFF
>few|TRBV7-2|NA|TRBJ2-7
TGTGCCAGCAGTGTAGCTTACGAGCAGTACTTC
CASSVAYEQYF
>few|TRBV30|NA|TRBJ2-7
TGTGCCTGGACCTTTGGGGGGGCCACCTACGAGCAGTACTTC
CAWTFGGATYEQYF
>many|TRBV28|TRBD2|TRBJ2-1
TGTGCCAGCACCCAAGGACTAGTGGGGAATGAGCAGTTCTTC
CASTQGLVGNEQFF
>NA|TRBV25-1|TRBD1|TRBJ1-3
TGTGCCAGCAGTGAATTCAACAGGGGGAACACCATATATTTT
CASSEFNRGNTIYF
>NA|TRBV5-1|NA|TRBJ2-2
TGCGCCAGCAGAGGAAAAGGGGACACCGGGGAGCTGTTTTTT
CASRGKGDTGELFF
>NA|TRBV7-2|NA|TRBJ2-1
TGTGCCAGCAGCTTAATGGGGGGGGCCCTCAATGAGCAGTTCTTC
CASSLMGGALNEQFF
>NA|TRBV5-4|TRBD2|TRBJ2-1
TGTGCCAGCAGCCCCGGGACTAGCGGGGTAAATGAGCAGTTCTTC
CASSPGTSGVNEQFF
>few|TRBV27|TRBD1|TRBJ1-2
TGTGCCAGCAGAGGACAGGGCCAAGGGGGCTACACCTTC
CASRGQGQGGYTF
>many|TRBV2|NA|TRBJ2-7
TGTGCCAGCACCCTTTCCCTTCCGTACGAGCAGTACTTC
CASTLSLPYEQYF
>few|TRBV7-2|TRBD2|TRBJ2-3
TGTGCCAGCGTCCGGCTAGCGGGAGCGGTCGGAAATACGCAGTATTTT
CASVRLAGAVGNTQYF
>NA|TRBV15|NA|TRBJ2-7
TGTGCCACCAGCAGAGATGTATCCTACGAGCAGTACTTC
CATSRDVSYEQYF
>NA|TRBV9|NA|TRBJ1-2
TGTGCCAGCAGCGCGTCTTGGCAGGTCCCTTATGGCTACACCTTC
CASSASWQVPYGYTF
>NA|TRBV6-5|NA|TRBJ2-5
TGTGCCAGCACCGGGGTTGGAGAGACCCAGTACTTC
CASTGVGETQYF
>many|TRBV7-9|NA|TRBJ2-5
TGTGCCAGCAGCTCAGGCTGGGAGACCCAGTACTTC
CASSSGWETQYF
>many|TRBV5-6|NA|TRBJ1-1
TGTGCCAGCAGCATGACACCGAACACTGAAGCTTTCTTT
CASSMTPNTEAFF
>many|TRBV4-3|TRBD2|TRBJ2-2
TGCGCCAGCAGCCAAGTCCGCCCCGGGACTAGCGTTACCGGGGAGCTGTTTTTT
CASSQVRPGTSVTGELFF
>few|TRBV7-6|NA|TRBJ1-4
TGTGCCAGCGGCACAGGGATTAATGAAAAACTGTTTTTT
CASGTGINEKLFF
>NA|TRBV14|TRBD2|TRBJ2-7
TGTGCCAGCAGCCAAGCCCGGGGGGGGTCGGACGAGCAGTACTTC
CASSQARGGSDEQYF
>NA|TRBV11-2|TRBD1|TRBJ1-1
TGTGCCAGCAGCTTCGGACAGGGCAACACTGAAGCTTTCTTT
CASSFGQGNTEAFF